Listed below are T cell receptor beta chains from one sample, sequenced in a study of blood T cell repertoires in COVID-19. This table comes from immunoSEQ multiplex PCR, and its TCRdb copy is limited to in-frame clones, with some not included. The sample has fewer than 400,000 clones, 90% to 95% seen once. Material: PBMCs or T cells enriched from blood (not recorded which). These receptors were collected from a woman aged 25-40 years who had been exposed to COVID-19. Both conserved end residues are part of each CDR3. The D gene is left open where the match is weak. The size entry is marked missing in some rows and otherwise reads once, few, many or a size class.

CDR3nt: TGTGCCAGCAGCGTCTCTCCGAATCAGCCCCAGCATTTT; CDR3aa: CASSVSPNQPQHF; j_gene: TRBJ1-5; abundance: -; d_gene: -; v_gene: TRBV9
CDR3nt: TGCAGTGCTAGTCCAAGCGGGGTATCCTACGAGCAGTACTTC; CDR3aa: CSASPSGVSYEQYF; j_gene: TRBJ2-7; abundance: -; d_gene: TRBD2; v_gene: TRBV20-1
CDR3nt: TGTGCCAGCCTGGGAAGAACAGGAAGGAACACCGGGGAGCTGTTTTTT; CDR3aa: CASLGRTGRNTGELFF; j_gene: TRBJ2-2; abundance: -; d_gene: -; v_gene: TRBV11-2
CDR3nt: TGTGCCAGCAGCGTAGGGCTAGCGGGGGGCGAAGAGCAGTTCTTC; CDR3aa: CASSVGLAGGEEQFF; j_gene: TRBJ2-1; abundance: -; d_gene: TRBD2; v_gene: TRBV9
CDR3nt: TGTGCCAGCAGCTTGAAGGCCCGGGGATCAGGAACCGGGGAGCTGTTTTTT; CDR3aa: CASSLKARGSGTGELFF; j_gene: TRBJ2-2; abundance: -; d_gene: -; v_gene: TRBV5-4
CDR3nt: TGTGCCAGCAGCCGAAAACTAGCGGGGGGGCTAGAGACCCAGTACTTC; CDR3aa: CASSRKLAGGLETQYF; j_gene: TRBJ2-5; abundance: once; d_gene: TRBD2; v_gene: TRBV3-1/TRBV3-2
CDR3nt: TGTGCCAGCTCAGGGGCCCCGCGCGGTCAGCCCCAGCATTTT; CDR3aa: CASSGAPRGQPQHF; j_gene: TRBJ1-5; abundance: -; d_gene: -; v_gene: TRBV18
CDR3nt: TGCAGCCTGCGCTTAAGTGGACAGGACGAAAAACTGTTTTTT; CDR3aa: CSLRLSGQDEKLFF; j_gene: TRBJ1-4; abundance: -; d_gene: TRBD1; v_gene: TRBV29-1
CDR3nt: TGTGCCAGCAGCTCCGAGGACTATGGCTACACCTTC; CDR3aa: CASSSEDYGYTF; j_gene: TRBJ1-2; abundance: -; d_gene: -; v_gene: TRBV5-5
CDR3nt: TGTGCCAGCTCACCATCACCACAAGGGGTGGGAGAGACCCAGTACTTC; CDR3aa: CASSPSPQGVGETQYF; j_gene: TRBJ2-5; abundance: -; d_gene: -; v_gene: TRBV18
CDR3nt: TGTGCCAGCAGCCGGGGCGGGACCCTACAAGAGACCCAGTACTTC; CDR3aa: CASSRGGTLQETQYF; j_gene: TRBJ2-5; abundance: -; d_gene: -; v_gene: TRBV5-4
CDR3nt: TGTGCCTTGGGAGAGTGGCACTACGAGCAGTACTTC; CDR3aa: CALGEWHYEQYF; j_gene: TRBJ2-7; abundance: -; d_gene: -; v_gene: TRBV30
CDR3nt: TGTGCCAGCAGTTTGGGACTAGCGAGGGGAGTGGCGCAGTATTTT; CDR3aa: CASSLGLARGVAQYF; j_gene: TRBJ2-3; abundance: -; d_gene: TRBD2; v_gene: TRBV27
CDR3nt: TGTGCCAGTAACGACAGGGATTACTATGGCTACACCTTC; CDR3aa: CASNDRDYYGYTF; j_gene: TRBJ1-2; abundance: -; d_gene: TRBD1; v_gene: TRBV5-6
CDR3nt: TGTGCCAGCAGCCACGGCCCGGGACAGAGTACCTACGAGCAGTACTTC; CDR3aa: CASSHGPGQSTYEQYF; j_gene: TRBJ2-7; abundance: -; d_gene: TRBD1; v_gene: TRBV3-1/TRBV3-2
CDR3nt: TGTGCCAGCAGCCACCGAGCGGGGGGGGGCTACAATGAGCAGTTCTTC; CDR3aa: CASSHRAGGGYNEQFF; j_gene: TRBJ2-1; abundance: -; d_gene: TRBD2; v_gene: TRBV4-2
CDR3nt: TGTGCCAGTAGTATCACCCGGGCGAACACCGGGGAGCTGTTTTTT; CDR3aa: CASSITRANTGELFF; j_gene: TRBJ2-2; abundance: -; d_gene: -; v_gene: TRBV19
CDR3nt: TGTGCCGCACACAGTGGGCCCAGCAGTCAGCCCCAGCATTTT; CDR3aa: CAAHSGPSSQPQHF; j_gene: TRBJ1-5; abundance: once; d_gene: -; v_gene: TRBV19
CDR3nt: TGTGCCAGCAGCCAAGGTCTTAGCACAGATACGCAGTATTTT; CDR3aa: CASSQGLSTDTQYF; j_gene: TRBJ2-3; abundance: -; d_gene: -; v_gene: TRBV3-1/TRBV3-2
CDR3nt: TGCGCCAGCAGCCAAGATAGGGGTAGGCGCTACACCTTC; CDR3aa: CASSQDRGRRYTF; j_gene: TRBJ1-2; abundance: -; d_gene: -; v_gene: TRBV4-3
CDR3nt: TGTGCCAGCAGCAAGCGGACAGGGCCCGGGAACACTGAAGCTTTCTTT; CDR3aa: CASSKRTGPGNTEAFF; j_gene: TRBJ1-1; abundance: -; d_gene: TRBD1; v_gene: TRBV7-2
CDR3nt: TGTGCCAGCAGACAAAACACCGGGGGAGAGAACTATGGCTACACCTTC; CDR3aa: CASRQNTGGENYGYTF; j_gene: TRBJ1-2; abundance: -; d_gene: -; v_gene: TRBV27
CDR3nt: TGTGCCAGCAGCTTCGGGACAGCGCAAGGGTATGGCTACACCTTC; CDR3aa: CASSFGTAQGYGYTF; j_gene: TRBJ1-2; abundance: -; d_gene: TRBD1; v_gene: TRBV5-8